The rows below give T cell receptor beta chains drawn from one sample of a study of blood T cell repertoires in COVID-19. Data came from immunoSEQ multiplex PCR; TCRdb stores just in-frame clones and leaves some out. The table has some 200,000 clones, around 82% seen once; the top ten hold 12%. Sample: PBMCs or T cells enriched from blood (not recorded which). Receptor source: a man in his forties who had recovered from COVID-19. The CDR3 runs from the conserved cysteine through the conserved F or W. The D gene is left open where the match is weak. Size tells how often a clone was seen (once, few, many) or the class of an expanded clone, and some rows leave it out.

D	V	J	size	CDR3	DNA
NA	TRBV6-2/TRBV6-3	TRBJ2-7	NA	CASSRNSGSSYEQYF	TGTGCCAGCAGTCGAAATTCCGGGTCCTCCTACGAGCAGTACTTC
TRBD2	TRBV7-3	TRBJ2-1	NA	CASSSRTSDNEQFF	TGTGCCAGCAGCTCCCGGACTAGCGACAATGAGCAGTTCTTC
TRBD2	TRBV5-1	TRBJ2-7	NA	CASSPGLAGGPLYEQYF	TGCGCCAGCAGCCCAGGACTAGCGGGAGGGCCTCTCTACGAGCAGTACTTC
TRBD2	TRBV4-2	TRBJ2-1	once	CASSLRTSGVSYNEQFF	TGTGCCAGCAGCTTACGGACTAGCGGGGTCTCCTACAATGAGCAGTTCTTC
NA	TRBV24-1	TRBJ2-2	NA	CATSPRYDTGELFF	TGTGCCACCAGTCCGCGGTACGACACCGGGGAGCTGTTTTTT
NA	TRBV4-3	TRBJ2-2	NA	CASSQVDSLGELFF	TGCGCCAGCAGCCAAGTAGACAGTCTCGGGGAGCTGTTTTTT
NA	TRBV7-2	TRBJ2-3	NA	CASSIGGGGTDTQYF	TGTGCCAGCAGCATTGGGGGGGGCGGCACAGATACGCAGTATTTT
TRBD2	TRBV30	TRBJ2-3	NA	CAWSVLATGTDTQYF	TGTGCCTGGAGTGTACTAGCGACCGGCACAGATACGCAGTATTTT
NA	TRBV27	TRBJ1-5	NA	CASSQRQRRNQPQHF	TGTGCCAGCAGCCAAAGACAGAGAAGAAATCAGCCCCAGCATTTT
NA	TRBV28	TRBJ1-1	NA	CASSQWDGDWGAEAFF	TGTGCCAGCAGTCAATGGGACGGGGACTGGGGGGCTGAAGCTTTCTTT